This T cell receptor (beta chain) was sequenced during a study of technical replicates of blood from several donors. V was clipped by 5 bases and J by 2 bases; unmatched bases: 8. Per germline, CDR1 SGHTA and CDR2 FQGNSA. The CDR3 spans 15 residues. Some clones are missing from TCRdb's copy, which holds only in-frame ones; the method was immunoSEQ multiplex PCR. This sample yields roughly 80,000 clones, of which around nine tenths are seen a single time; 0.35% to 0.5% belongs to the top ten. The rearrangement joins TRBV7-2 to TRBJ1-2; 7 bases agree with TRBD1. The TCR was taken from a human donor in good health. Sequencing was performed on T cells isolated from PBMCs. The CDR3 DNA reads as TGTGCCAGCAGCATAGGGACAGCCATAAACTATGGCTACACCTTC. Translating it yields CASSIGTAINYGYTF.